Below are 28 T cell receptor beta chains sequenced from a single sample in a study of CD8+ T cells in alopecia areata. cDNA serving as the sequencing template came from extracted, reverse transcribed RNA. Using immunoSEQ multiplex PCR, the repertoire was profiled, and TCRdb retains in-frame clones only, with some absent. Of roughly 180,000 clones listed, about three fifths are singletons. The treatment was: oral pan-JAK inhibitor, 5-10 mg twice daily. Sample: CD4+ T cells sorted from blood, taken at week 4, from a patient treated with tofacitinib. Receptors originate from a human donor with alopecia areata.

This clone was observed a few times. The V gene is TRBV27, the J gene TRBJ1-5; D remains unclear. The CDR3 length is 15 residues. Per germline, CDR1 MNHEY and CDR2 SMNVEV (reference sequence). V lost 5 bases and J 6 bases, leaving 17 bases between the germline ends. The CDR3 region is CASSLSGGRVQPQHF. Here the CDR3 DNA reads TGTGCCAGCAGTCTGAGTGGAGGTCGGGTTCAGCCCCAGCATTTT.

The rearrangement uses TRBV10-3 and TRBJ1-2; TRBD1 aligns across 7 bases. The CDR3 is 16 residues long. The J segment lost 4 bases and the V segment lost 3 bases, leaving 11 bases of the junction unmatched. The germline V gene has CDR1 ENHRY and CDR2 SYGVKD. CDR3 DNA sequence: TGTGCCATCAGTGATCCGGGACAGCCTTTTCTCTATGGCTACACCTTC. Translation gives CAISDPGQPFLYGYTF.

This chain links TRBV11-2 with TRBJ2-7, with D perhaps matching TRBD1 (6 bases). The CDR3 has 13 residues. The V gene's germline CDR1 is SGHAT and CDR2 FQNNGV. Trimming pared 6 bases from V and 5 bases from J, leaving 14 bases between. DNA of the CDR3: TGTGCCAGCAGGCGACAGGTCGGACACGAGCAGTACTTC. As protein: CASRRQVGHEQYF.

This chain connects TRBV27 to TRBJ2-7; no reliable D call. This CDR3 is built from 13 residues. V was cut by 0 bases and J by 4 bases, with 7 bases left in between. Germline CDR1 and CDR2: MNHEY and SMNVEV (reference sequence). The CDR3 DNA follows: TGTGCCAGCAGTTTATCCCAACAATACGAGCAGTACTTC. It yields the protein CASSLSQQYEQYF.

This chain links TRBV25-1 with TRBJ1-1; the match to TRBD1 covers 7 bases. The CDR3 length is 16 residues. V dropped 6 bases and J dropped 5; count of bases not matched to a gene: 15. Germline loops: CDR1 MGHDK, CDR2 SYGVNS. In DNA, the CDR3 is TGTGCCAGCAGAACCCCGGGACAGCAATTGGGGACTGAAGCTTTCTTT. It is translated as CASRTPGQQLGTEAFF.

The genes are TRBV30 and TRBJ1-3, with unresolved D. CDR3 length equals 14 residues. Trimming removed 3 bases at V and 0 bases at J, with 9 bases between. Germline V CDR1 and CDR2: GTSNPN, SVGIG (reference sequence). The CDR3 coding sequence is TGTGCCTGGAGGTCGATGACCTCTGGAAACACCATATATTTT. Translating gives CAWRSMTSGNTIYF.

The chain combines TRBV7-9 with TRBJ1-1; TRBD1 agrees at 7 bases. CDR1 is SEHNR and CDR2 is FQNEAQ in the germline V gene (reference sequence). The CDR3 has 13 amino acids. V trimming: 4 bases; J trimming: 10 bases; junction bases outside the gene matches: 9. The CDR3 loop reads CASSSLVGQVAFF. Written as DNA, the CDR3 is TGTGCCAGCAGCTCGTTAGTTGGACAGGTAGCTTTCTTT.

The CDR3 here is CSSRQETQYF. CDR3 nucleotide sequence: TGCAGCTCGCGCCAAGAGACCCAGTACTTC. The J gene is TRBJ2-5, the V gene TRBV29-1, with D uncertain. The V and J ends lost 8 bases and 1 base respectively, with 5 bases between them. The length of the CDR3 is 10 residues. Germline-derived CDR1 and CDR2 are SQVTM and ANQGSEA. Drawing the rest from reference TRBV29-1 and TRBJ2-5, the complete variable domain is SAVISQKPSRDICQRGTSLTIQCQVDSQVTMMFWYRQQPGQSLTLIATANQGSEATYESGFVIDKFPISRPNLTFSTLTVSNMSPEDSSIYLCSSRQETQYFGPGTRLLVL.

The V call is TRBV7-9, the J call TRBJ1-2; the match to TRBD1 covers 10 bases. V lost 4 bases, J lost 4 bases, and 12 bases stayed unmatched. The CDR3 contains 17 residues. Germline V gives CDR1 SEHNR, CDR2 FQNEAQ (reference sequence). CDR3 protein: CASSSRDRGFNLYGYTF. CDR3 in DNA: TGTGCCAGCAGCTCCCGGGACAGGGGTTTCAATCTCTATGGCTACACCTTC.

V gene TRBV4-1 combines with J gene TRBJ2-3; D might be TRBD1 or TRBD2, each matching 6 bases. This CDR3 is built from 17 residues. With 0 bases removed from V and 6 bases from J, the gap between germline ends came to 19 bases. Germline CDR1 and CDR2: MGHRA and YSYEKL. The CDR3 DNA is TGCGCCAGCAGCCAAGATCGAGGACACCTAGGGGGGGATACGCAGTATTTT. This encodes CASSQDRGHLGGDTQYF.

The chain combines TRBV4-1 with TRBJ1-1; D gene unclear. This CDR3 spans 15 amino acids. Trimming took 4 bases from V and 0 from J, leaving 12 bases between them. Germline V gene lookup returns CDR1 MGHRA and CDR2 YSYEKL. The CDR3 region is CASSPRAILNTEAFF. The CDR3 DNA reads as TGCGCCAGCAGCCCAAGGGCAATCCTGAACACTGAAGCTTTCTTT.

This chain links TRBV15 with TRBJ1-2; TRBD1 is a possible D gene (5 bases). The V gene's germline CDR1 is LNHNV and CDR2 YYDKDF (reference sequence). The CDR3 extends over 14 amino acids. V dropped 0 bases and J dropped 7 bases, with 12 bases sitting between them. The CDR3 reads CATSRDQVGAGYTF. The CDR3 region has the DNA TGTGCCACCAGCAGAGATCAGGTTGGGGCTGGCTACACCTTC.

This clone occurred a few times. The chain carries TRBV18 and TRBJ1-5; tentative D call: TRBD1 (6 bases). Germline V gives CDR1 KGHSH, CDR2 LQKENI. V was pared by 3 bases and J by 6 bases, with 9 bases between. The CDR3 runs to 13 residues. The CDR3 region is CASSPQGSQPQHF. The DNA of the CDR3 is TGTGCCAGCTCACCGCAGGGGTCTCAGCCCCAGCATTTT. The whole variable domain, remainder taken from reference TRBV18 and TRBJ1-5, is NAGVMQNPRHLVRRRGQEARLRCSPMKGHSHVYWYRQLPEEGLKFMVYLQKENIIDESGMPKERFSAEFPKEGPSILRIQQVVRGDSAAYFCASSPQGSQPQHFGDGTRLSIL.

The chain has TRBV14 and TRBJ2-2; D is possibly TRBD1 (5 bases). Trimming cost V 1 base and J 10 bases, with 16 bases left between them. The CDR3 extends over 15 amino acids. Germline-derived CDR1 and CDR2 are SGHDN and FVKESK. The CDR3 is CASSQVYGQAEELFF. The DNA of the CDR3 is TGTGCCAGCAGCCAAGTCTATGGACAAGCAGAGGAGCTGTTTTTT.

This rearrangement joins TRBV30 to TRBJ2-7, with 10 bases that match TRBD2. J lost 3 bases, V lost 4 bases, and 3 bases had no gene match. The CDR3 extends over 13 amino acids. Per germline, CDR1 GTSNPN and CDR2 SVGIG (reference sequence). The CDR3 sequence: CAWTGLADYEQYF. In DNA form, the CDR3 reads TGTGCCTGGACTGGACTAGCGGACTACGAGCAGTACTTC.

The rearrangement joins TRBV30 to TRBJ1-6; no definite D call. The CDR3 has 13 amino acids. Trimming took off 4 bases at V and 7 bases at J, with 11 bases between the two ends. Germline CDR1 is GTSNPN and CDR2 is SVGIG (reference sequence). Here the CDR3 reads CAWNGAHNSPLHF. DNA for the CDR3: TGTGCCTGGAATGGCGCTCACAATTCACCCCTCCACTTT.

The V call is TRBV4-1, the J call TRBJ2-3; weak D call: TRBD2 (6 bases). Per the germline V gene, CDR1 is MGHRA and CDR2 is YSYEKL. Trimming pared 2 bases from V and 6 bases from J, leaving 18 bases between. The CDR3 runs to 16 residues. The CDR3 sequence: CASSQTGLGRGDTQYF. DNA of the CDR3: TGCGCCAGCAGCCAAACCGGTCTGGGCCGGGGGGATACGCAGTATTTT.

The V call is TRBV29-1, the J call TRBJ2-1; D is uncertain. The CDR3 spans 13 residues. V gave up 0 bases and J gave up 6 bases, with 9 bases separating them. Germline V lookup: CDR1 SQVTM, CDR2 ANQGSEA. CDR3 amino acids: CSVEDGRTNEQFF. The CDR3 nucleotides read TGCAGCGTTGAAGATGGAAGGACCAATGAGCAGTTCTTC.

V usage is TRBV28 and J usage is TRBJ2-7; either TRBD1 or TRBD2 may fit D (6 bases each). The CDR3 totals 13 residues. CDR1 is MDHEN, CDR2 SYDVKM, per germline. Trimming pared 6 bases from V and 4 bases from J, leaving 13 bases between. CDR3 in amino acids: CASRRQGTYEQYF. DNA of the CDR3: TGTGCCAGCAGACGTCAGGGGACTTACGAGCAGTACTTC.

The V gene is TRBV7-2, the J gene TRBJ1-1; no reliable D call. Germline loops: CDR1 SGHTA, CDR2 FQGNSA. Trimming left V 4 bases short and J 5 bases short, with 8 bases between. The CDR3 is 12 residues long. The CDR3 reads CASSSGGTEAFF. CDR3 coding DNA: TGTGCCAGCAGCTCCGGTGGGACTGAAGCTTTCTTT.

The chain has TRBV30 and TRBJ1-2; TRBD1 matches 9 bases. V trimming: 4 bases; J trimming: 7 bases; junction bases outside the gene matches: 7. The germline CDR1 and CDR2 sequences are GTSNPN and SVGIG (reference sequence). The CDR3 runs 13 residues. The CDR3 reads CAWMEGQGGGYTF. The DNA of the CDR3 is TGTGCCTGGATGGAGGGACAGGGAGGTGGCTACACCTTC. Full variable domain (rest looked up from reference TRBV30 and TRBJ1-2): SQTIHQWPATLVQPVGSPLSLECTVEGTSNPNLYWYRQAAGRGLQLLFYSVGIGQISSEVPQNLSASRPQDRQFILSSKKLLLSDSGFYLCAWMEGQGGGYTFGSGTRLTVV.

This clone was picked up a small number of times. The rearrangement links TRBV5-1 to TRBJ1-3, with unresolved D. This CDR3 contains 14 residues. The germline V gene has CDR1 SGHRS and CDR2 YFSETQ. The V and J ends lost 2 bases and 4 bases respectively, with 10 bases between them. This CDR3 reads CASSFSGSGNTIYF. CDR3 in DNA: TGCGCCAGCAGCTTCTCGGGATCCGGAAACACCATATATTTT. The full variable domain, with the rest looked up from reference TRBV5-1 and TRBJ1-3, is KAGVTQTPRYLIKTRGQQVTLSCSPISGHRSVSWYQQTPGQGLQFLFEYFSETQRNKGNFPGRFSGRQFSNSRSEMNVSTLELGDSALYLCASSFSGSGNTIYFGEGSWLTVV.

This clone was seen only a few times. This chain connects TRBV6-6 to TRBJ1-4; possible D gene TRBD1, 6 bases. Per the germline V gene, CDR1 is MNHNY and CDR2 is SVGAGI (reference sequence). The CDR3 contains 15 residues. Trimming took 2 bases from V and 0 from J, leaving 7 bases between them. The CDR3 DNA follows: TGTGCCAGCAGTTACCCAGGGGCAACTAATGAAAAACTGTTTTTT. Translating gives CASSYPGATNEKLFF.

J is TRBJ1-1 and V is TRBV4-3, with D perhaps matching TRBD1 (6 bases). Germline V CDR1 and CDR2: LGHNA, YSLEER. CDR3 size: 14 residues. The V gene lost 0 bases and the J gene lost 6 bases, with 11 bases spanning the gap. The CDR3 nucleotides read TGCGCCAGCAGCCAAGATGTGGGGGCAGCTGAAGCTTTCTTT. Amino acid sequence: CASSQDVGAAEAFF.

The rearrangement joins TRBV30 to TRBJ1-6, with D unresolved. The germline CDR1 and CDR2 sequences are GTSNPN and SVGIG (reference sequence). V lost 2 bases and J lost 1, with 15 bases in between. The length of the CDR3 is 17 residues. The DNA of the CDR3 is TGTGCCTGGAGTAAACGGACCCCACAATCCTATAATTCACCCCTCCACTTT. The encoded protein is CAWSKRTPQSYNSPLHF.

The sample holds a few counts of this clone. The J gene is TRBJ1-5, the V gene TRBV10-3; D is unresolved. Germline CDR1 is ENHRY and CDR2 is SYGVKD. The CDR3 is 12 residues long. V was cut by 2 bases and J by 5 bases, with 4 bases left in between. The CDR3 loop reads CAISEGDQPQHF. For the CDR3, the DNA is TGTGCCATCAGTGAGGGGGATCAGCCCCAGCATTTT.

J is TRBJ2-3 and V is TRBV19, with D hard to call. Germline V lookup: CDR1 LNHDA, CDR2 SQIVND (reference sequence). This CDR3 has 15 amino acids. V lost 4 bases and J 1 base, leaving 12 bases between the germline ends. CDR3 in DNA: TGTGCCAGTAGTAGACGACAATCGGGCACAGATACGCAGTATTTT. It is translated as CASSRRQSGTDTQYF.

The gene calls are TRBV28 and TRBJ2-5; D uncertain. The CDR3 extends over 13 amino acids. V was shortened by 6 bases and J by 5 bases, with 13 bases between the two germline ends. The germline CDR1 and CDR2 sequences are MDHEN and SYDVKM. The DNA of the CDR3 is TGTGCCAGCAGGCCCCCCCCCGGGGAGACCCAGTACTTC. Translation: CASRPPPGETQYF.